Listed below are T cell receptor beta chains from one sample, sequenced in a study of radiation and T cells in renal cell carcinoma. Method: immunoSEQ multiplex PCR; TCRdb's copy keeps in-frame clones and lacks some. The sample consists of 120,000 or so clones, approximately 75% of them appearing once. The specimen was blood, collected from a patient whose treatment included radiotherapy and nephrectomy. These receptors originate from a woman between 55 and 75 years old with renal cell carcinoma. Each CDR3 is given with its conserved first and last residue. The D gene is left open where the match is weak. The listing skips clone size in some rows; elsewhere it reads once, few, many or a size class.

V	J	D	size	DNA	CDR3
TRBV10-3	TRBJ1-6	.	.	TGTGCCATCAGTGAACGCGAGGGAAGGTTCGGTTCACCCCTCCACTTT	CAISEREGRFGSPLHF
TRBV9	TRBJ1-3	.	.	TGTGCCAGCAGCGGCCGGGACTCTGGAAACACCATATATTTT	CASSGRDSGNTIYF
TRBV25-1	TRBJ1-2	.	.	TGTGCCAGCAGTGAAGGTTTTTACGGCTACACCTTC	CASSEGFYGYTF
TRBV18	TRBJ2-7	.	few	TGTGCCAGCTCACCTAGGGAGTCGTCCGAGCAGTACTTC	CASSPRESSEQYF
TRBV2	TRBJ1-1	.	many	TGTGCCAGCAGTGAGCAGGGTCGGACTGAAGCTTTCTTT	CASSEQGRTEAFF
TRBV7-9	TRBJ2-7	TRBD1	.	TGTGCCAGCAGAAGAACAGGGGACCCTACCTACGAGCAGTACTTC	CASRRTGDPTYEQYF
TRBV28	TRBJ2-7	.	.	TGTGCCAGCAGGGTAAGGCCCCAAGGAGAGCAGTACTTC	CASRVRPQGEQYF
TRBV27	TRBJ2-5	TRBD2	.	TGTGCCAGCAGTTTAGCGGGACTACCCCGAGAGACCCAGTACTTC	CASSLAGLPRETQYF
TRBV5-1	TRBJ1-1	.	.	TGCGCCAGCAGCCCCTCGGGGGCGAGGGGCACTGAAGCTTTCTTT	CASSPSGARGTEAFF
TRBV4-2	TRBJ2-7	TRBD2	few	TGTGCCAGCAGCCAGGTGATGGGACTAGCTGCCGCCTACGAGCAGTACTTC	CASSQVMGLAAAYEQYF
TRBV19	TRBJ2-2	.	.	TGTGCCAGTAGTATCCTCGGAGGGCCCGACACCGGGGAGCTGTTTTTT	CASSILGGPDTGELFF
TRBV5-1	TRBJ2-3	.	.	TGCGCCAGCAGCTTGCTGGACTCCACAGATACGCAGTATTTT	CASSLLDSTDTQYF
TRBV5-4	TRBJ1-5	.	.	TGTGCCAGCAGCTTATTCGGGGGGAGCAATCAGCCCCAGCATTTT	CASSLFGGSNQPQHF
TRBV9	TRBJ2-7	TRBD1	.	TGTGCCAGCAGCGTAGGGACAGGTCCCTACGAGCAGTACTTC	CASSVGTGPYEQYF
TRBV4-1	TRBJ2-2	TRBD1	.	TGCGCCAGCAGCCAAGAAAGTCCAGGGGGATTGGACACCGGGGAGCTGTTTTTT	CASSQESPGGLDTGELFF
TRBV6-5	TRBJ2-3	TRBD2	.	TGTGCCAGCAGTTACTTAACTAGCGGGGGGGGAGATACGCAGTATTTT	CASSYLTSGGGDTQYF
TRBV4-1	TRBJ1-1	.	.	TGCGCCAGCAGCCATGGCGCCAGGGAAAGAGACACTGAAGCTTTCTTT	CASSHGARERDTEAFF
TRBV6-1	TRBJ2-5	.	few	TGTGCCAGCGGAGAGGGACTTCTACAAGAGACCCAGTACTTC	CASGEGLLQETQYF
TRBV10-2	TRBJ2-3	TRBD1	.	TGCGCCAGCAGAGTTCCCAGGGGGAAGAGTGGCACAGATACGCAGTATTTT	CASRVPRGKSGTDTQYF
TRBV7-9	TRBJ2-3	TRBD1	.	TGTGCCAGCAGCTTTAGGACAGGTCCTAGCACAGATACGCAGTATTTT	CASSFRTGPSTDTQYF
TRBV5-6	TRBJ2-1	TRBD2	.	TGTGCCAGCAGCTATAGCGGGAGCTTGGTTAATGAGCAGTTCTTC	CASSYSGSLVNEQFF
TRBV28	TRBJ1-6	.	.	TGTGCCAGCATCTCCATCGGTCCGGGGGATTCACCCCTCCACTTT	CASISIGPGDSPLHF
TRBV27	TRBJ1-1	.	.	TGTGCCAGCAGTCCTCGGACAGTCATTGAAGCTTTCTTT	CASSPRTVIEAFF
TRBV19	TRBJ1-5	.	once	TGTGCCAGTAGTATCCTGGTGGGGGGGCTGAGCAATCAGCCCCAGCATTTT	CASSILVGGLSNQPQHF
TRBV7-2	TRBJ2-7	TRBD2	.	TGTGCCAGCAGCTCGACTAGCGGTCCCTACGAGCAGTACTTC	CASSSTSGPYEQYF
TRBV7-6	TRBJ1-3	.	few	TGTGCCAGCAGCTTAGGGGACGGAAACACCATATATTTT	CASSLGDGNTIYF
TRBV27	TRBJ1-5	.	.	TGTGCCAGCAGTTCGGGACGCGTTCAGCCCCAGCATTTT	CASSSGRVQPQHF
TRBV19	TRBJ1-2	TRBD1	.	TGTGCCAGTAGTCGTCCCGGGACAGGGATCCTTGGCTACACCTTC	CASSRPGTGILGYTF
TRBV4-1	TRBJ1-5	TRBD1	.	TGCGCCAGCAGCCATCGGACAGGGGCTAATCAGCCCCAGCATTTT	CASSHRTGANQPQHF
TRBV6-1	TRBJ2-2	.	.	TGTGCCAGCAGTGAAGGGACAATCGGGGAGCTGTTTTTT	CASSEGTIGELFF
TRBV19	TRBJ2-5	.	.	TGTGCCAGTAGTCGGGGGCGTGAGACCCAGTACTTC	CASSRGRETQYF
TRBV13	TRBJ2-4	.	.	TGTGCCAGCAGCTTCGGGCCACAGGGTCGACGCAAAAACATTCAGTACTTC	CASSFGPQGRRKNIQYF
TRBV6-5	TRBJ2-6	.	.	TGTGCCAGCAGTTACTCGGCGAGAGCTGGGGCCAACGTCCTGACTTTC	CASSYSARAGANVLTF
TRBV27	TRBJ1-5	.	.	TGTGCCAGCAGTTTATACCCAGGCCCCGGGGTAGATCAGCCCCAGCATTTT	CASSLYPGPGVDQPQHF
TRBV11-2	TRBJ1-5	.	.	TGTGCCAGCAGCTTAGACGGCCTTAGCAATCAGCCCCAGCATTTT	CASSLDGLSNQPQHF
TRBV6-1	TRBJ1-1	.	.	TGTGCCAGCAGTGAAGGGACTGAAGCTTTCTTT	CASSEGTEAFF
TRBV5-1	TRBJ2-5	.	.	TGCGCCAGCAGCGACCAAGAGACCCAGTACTTC	CASSDQETQYF
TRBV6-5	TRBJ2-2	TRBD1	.	TGTGCCAGCAGACAGGGGGGAGTTTACACCGGGGAGCTGTTTTTT	CASRQGGVYTGELFF
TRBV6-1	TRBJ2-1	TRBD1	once	TGTGCCAGCAGTGAGATGGGACAGGGTTACAATGAGCAGTTCTTC	CASSEMGQGYNEQFF
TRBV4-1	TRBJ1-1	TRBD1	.	TGCGCCAGCAGCCGACCGGGACAGGGGTCGGTTAAGGACACTGAAGCTTTCTTT	CASSRPGQGSVKDTEAFF
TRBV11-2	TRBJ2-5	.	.	TGTGCCAGCAGCTACAGGGGGGGAGGAGGCCAAGAGACCCAGTACTTC	CASSYRGGGGQETQYF
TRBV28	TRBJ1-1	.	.	TGTGCCAGCAGATTGCTAGGGGCCTGGAGGGCACGGACTGAAGCTTTCTTT	CASRLLGAWRARTEAFF
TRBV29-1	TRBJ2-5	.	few	TGCAGCGTTGTACAGGGAGCCCAAGAGACCCAGTACTTC	CSVVQGAQETQYF
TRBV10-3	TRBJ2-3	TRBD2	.	TGTGCCATCAGTGGGACTAGCGGGGGAGGTGGAGATACGCAGTATTTT	CAISGTSGGGGDTQYF
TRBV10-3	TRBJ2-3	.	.	TGTGCCATCAGTGCAACGGGACAAAGCGCAGATACGCAGTATTTT	CAISATGQSADTQYF
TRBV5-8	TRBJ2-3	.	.	TGTGCCACCCGTAACCGGGTTTCCACAGATACGCAGTATTTT	CATRNRVSTDTQYF